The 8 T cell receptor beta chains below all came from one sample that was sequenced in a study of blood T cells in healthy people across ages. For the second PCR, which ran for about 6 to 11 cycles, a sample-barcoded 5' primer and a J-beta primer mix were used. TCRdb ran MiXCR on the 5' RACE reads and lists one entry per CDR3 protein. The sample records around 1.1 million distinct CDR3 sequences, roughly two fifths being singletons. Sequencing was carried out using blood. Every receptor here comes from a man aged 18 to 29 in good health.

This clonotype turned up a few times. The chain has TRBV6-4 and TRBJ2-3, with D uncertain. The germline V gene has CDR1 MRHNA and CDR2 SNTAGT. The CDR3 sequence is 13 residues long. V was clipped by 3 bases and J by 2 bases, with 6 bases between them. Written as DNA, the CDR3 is TGTGCCAGCAGTGAGGGCTTCACAGATACGCAGTATTTT. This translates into CASSEGFTDTQYF.

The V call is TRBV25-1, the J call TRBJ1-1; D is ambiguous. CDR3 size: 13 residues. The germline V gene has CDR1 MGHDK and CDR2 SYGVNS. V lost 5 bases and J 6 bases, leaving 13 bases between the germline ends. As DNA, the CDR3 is TGTGCCAGCAGTTCACCGGGAGCGTCTGAAGCTTTCTTT. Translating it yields CASSSPGASEAFF.

Written as DNA, the CDR3 is TGTGCCAGCAGCCCGGGACGGATAGACTATGGCTACACCTTC. The encoded protein is CASSPGRIDYGYTF. This rearrangement joins TRBV7-9 to TRBJ1-2; TRBD1 is a possible D gene (5 bases). CDR3 size: 14 residues. Germline V lookup: CDR1 SEHNR, CDR2 FQNEAQ (reference sequence). The V end was cut by 5 bases, the J end by 3 bases, with 13 bases between.

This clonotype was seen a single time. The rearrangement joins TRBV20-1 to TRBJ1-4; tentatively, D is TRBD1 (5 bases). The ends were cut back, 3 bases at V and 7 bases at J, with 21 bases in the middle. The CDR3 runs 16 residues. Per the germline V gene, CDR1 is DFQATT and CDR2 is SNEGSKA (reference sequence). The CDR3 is CSASVGASVICEKLFF. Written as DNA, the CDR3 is TGCAGTGCTAGTGTCGGGGCGAGTGTCATTTGTGAAAAACTGTTTTTT.

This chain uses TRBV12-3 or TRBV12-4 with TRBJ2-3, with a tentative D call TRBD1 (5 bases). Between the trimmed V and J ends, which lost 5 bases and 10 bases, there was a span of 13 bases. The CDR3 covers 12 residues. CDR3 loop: CASSATALAQYF. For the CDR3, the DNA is TGTGCCAGCAGTGCGACAGCTTTGGCGCAGTATTTT.

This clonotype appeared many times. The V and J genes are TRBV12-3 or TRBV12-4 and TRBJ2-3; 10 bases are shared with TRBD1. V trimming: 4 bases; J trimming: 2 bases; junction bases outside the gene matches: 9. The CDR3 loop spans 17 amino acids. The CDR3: CASSSPPDRGVTDTQYF. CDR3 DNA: TGTGCCAGCAGTTCACCCCCGGACAGGGGGGTCACAGATACGCAGTATTTT.

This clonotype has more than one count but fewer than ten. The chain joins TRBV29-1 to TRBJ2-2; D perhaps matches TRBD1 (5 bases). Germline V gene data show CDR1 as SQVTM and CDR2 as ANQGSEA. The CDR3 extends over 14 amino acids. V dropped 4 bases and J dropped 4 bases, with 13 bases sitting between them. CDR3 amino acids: CSVASSTGTGELFF. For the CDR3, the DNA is TGCAGCGTTGCAAGCAGTACAGGCACCGGGGAGCTGTTTTTT.

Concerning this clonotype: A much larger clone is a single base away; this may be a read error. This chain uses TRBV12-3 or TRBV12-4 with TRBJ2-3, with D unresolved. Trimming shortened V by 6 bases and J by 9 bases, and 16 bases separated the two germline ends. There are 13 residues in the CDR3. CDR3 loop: CASSVNAGETQYF. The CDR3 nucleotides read TGTGCCAGCAGCGTAAACGCAGGAGAAACGCAGTATTTT.